This T cell receptor (beta chain) was documented in a study of radiation and T cells in renal cell carcinoma. Measured with immunoSEQ multiplex PCR; TCRdb has only the in-frame clones, and not every one. There are more than 100,000 clones in the sample; about 88% occur only once, and 5% to 6% lies in the top ten. This CDR3 has 13 residues. Germline V gene lookup returns CDR1 ENHRY and CDR2 SYGVKD. After removal of 6 bases from V and 5 bases from J, the junction contained 5 bases not matched to a gene. Time point given: blood 2 weeks post-SBRT. Treatment noted: 15 Gy SBRT to primary tumor, nephrectomy 4 weeks later.

The V gene is TRBV10-3, the J gene TRBJ1-2, with 8 bases aligning to TRBD1. The source of this sequence is a woman aged 70 to 79 with renal cell carcinoma. This specimen was blood, taken from a patient whose treatment included radiotherapy and nephrectomy. The CDR3 DNA is TGTGCCATCAGGCAGGGGGCGGGGTATGGCTACACCTTC. It translates to CAIRQGAGYGYTF.